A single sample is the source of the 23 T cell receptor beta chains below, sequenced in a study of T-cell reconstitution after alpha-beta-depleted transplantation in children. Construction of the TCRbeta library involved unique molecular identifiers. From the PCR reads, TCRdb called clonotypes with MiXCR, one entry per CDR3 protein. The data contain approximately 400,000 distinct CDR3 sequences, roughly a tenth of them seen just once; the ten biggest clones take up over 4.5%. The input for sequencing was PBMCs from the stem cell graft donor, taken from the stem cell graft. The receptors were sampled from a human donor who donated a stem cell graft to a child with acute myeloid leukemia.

The CDR3 reads CASNSGGSSYNEQFF. The CDR3 region has the DNA TGTGCCAGCAATAGCGGGGGAAGCTCCTACAATGAGCAGTTCTTC. The gene calls are TRBV12-3 or TRBV12-4 and TRBJ2-1; TRBD2 aligns across 9 bases. V was pared by 7 bases and J by 0 bases, with 4 bases of the junction left unmatched. The CDR3 spans 15 residues.

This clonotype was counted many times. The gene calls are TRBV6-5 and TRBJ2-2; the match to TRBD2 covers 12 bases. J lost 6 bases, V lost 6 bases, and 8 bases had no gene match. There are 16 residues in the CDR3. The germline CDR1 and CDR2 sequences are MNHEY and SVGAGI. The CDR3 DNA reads TGTGCCAGCAGGGACTCTCTAGCGGGAGGGCCCGGGGAGCTGTTTTTT. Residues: CASRDSLAGGPGELFF.

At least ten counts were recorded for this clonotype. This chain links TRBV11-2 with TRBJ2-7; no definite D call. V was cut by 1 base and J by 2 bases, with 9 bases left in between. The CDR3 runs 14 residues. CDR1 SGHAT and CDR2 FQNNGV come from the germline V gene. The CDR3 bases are TGTGCCAGCAGCTTAGCCGGACCCACCTACGAGCAGTACGTC. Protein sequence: CASSLAGPTYEQYV.

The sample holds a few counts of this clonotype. CDR3 DNA: TGTGCCAGCACCCCCCTAGCGGGACCCGGGGAGCTGTTTTTT. Translated: CASTPLAGPGELFF. This chain links TRBV12-3 or TRBV12-4 with TRBJ2-2; TRBD2 aligns across 9 bases. This CDR3 has 14 residues. J lost 6 bases, V lost 7 bases, and 6 bases had no gene match.

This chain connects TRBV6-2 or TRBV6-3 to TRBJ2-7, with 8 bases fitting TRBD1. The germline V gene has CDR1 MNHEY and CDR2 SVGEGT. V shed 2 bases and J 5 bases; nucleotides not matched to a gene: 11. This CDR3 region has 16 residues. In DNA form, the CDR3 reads TGTGCCAGCAGTTACGTCCAGGGGGCGGTTTTCAACGAGCAGTACTTC. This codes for CASSYVQGAVFNEQYF.

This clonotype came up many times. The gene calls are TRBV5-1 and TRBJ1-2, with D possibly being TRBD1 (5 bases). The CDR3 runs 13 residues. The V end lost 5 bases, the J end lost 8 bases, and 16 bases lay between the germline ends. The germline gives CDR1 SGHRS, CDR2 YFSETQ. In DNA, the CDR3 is TGCGCCAGCAGTTTCGGGGACCCTGGGGGCTACACCTTC. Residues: CASSFGDPGGYTF.

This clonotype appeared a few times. The DNA for the CDR3 is TGTGCCAGCAGTTTAGGGGGCGTCGGGGGCTACACCTTC. Its translation: CASSLGGVGGYTF. The chain joins TRBV27 to TRBJ1-2; D might be TRBD1 (6 bases). Germline V gene sequence: CDR1 MNHEY, CDR2 SMNVEV (reference sequence). This CDR3 has 13 amino acids. V was clipped by 2 bases and J by 8 bases, with 12 bases between them.

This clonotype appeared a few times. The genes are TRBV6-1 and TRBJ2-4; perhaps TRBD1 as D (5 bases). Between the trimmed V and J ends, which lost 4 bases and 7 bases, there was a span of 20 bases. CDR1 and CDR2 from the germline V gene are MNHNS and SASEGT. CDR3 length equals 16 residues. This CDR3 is CASSGTLPTALNIQYF. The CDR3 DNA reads TGTGCCAGCAGTGGAACGCTACCGACAGCCTTGAACATTCAGTACTTC.

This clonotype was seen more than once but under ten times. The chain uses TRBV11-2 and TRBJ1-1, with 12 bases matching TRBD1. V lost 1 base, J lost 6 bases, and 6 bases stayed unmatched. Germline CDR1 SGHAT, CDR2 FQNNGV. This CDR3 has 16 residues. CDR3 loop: CASSLAGTGGLAEAFF. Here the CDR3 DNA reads TGTGCCAGCAGCTTAGCGGGGACAGGGGGCTTAGCTGAAGCTTTCTTT.

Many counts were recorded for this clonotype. The CDR3 nucleotides are TGTGCCAGCAGTCCGGACGGTAACACTGAAGCTTTCTTT. Translated, it gives CASSPDGNTEAFF. V is TRBV12-3 or TRBV12-4 and J is TRBJ1-1; no clear D gene. The CDR3 contains 13 residues. V was clipped by 5 bases and J by 2 bases, with 9 bases between them.

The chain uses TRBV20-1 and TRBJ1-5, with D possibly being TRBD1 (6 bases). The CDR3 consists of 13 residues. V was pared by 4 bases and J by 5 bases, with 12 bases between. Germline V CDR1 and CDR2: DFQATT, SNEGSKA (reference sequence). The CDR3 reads CSATRWGHQPQHF. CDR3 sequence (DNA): TGCAGTGCTACGCGTTGGGGGCATCAGCCCCAGCATTTT.

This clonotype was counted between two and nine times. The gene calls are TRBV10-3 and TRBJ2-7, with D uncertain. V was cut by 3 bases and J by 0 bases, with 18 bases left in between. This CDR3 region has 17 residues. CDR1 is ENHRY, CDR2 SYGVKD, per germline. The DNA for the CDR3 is TGTGCCATCAGTGATAGCTCCCGGGCCGAAAGCTCCTACGAGCAGTACTTC. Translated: CAISDSSRAESSYEQYF.

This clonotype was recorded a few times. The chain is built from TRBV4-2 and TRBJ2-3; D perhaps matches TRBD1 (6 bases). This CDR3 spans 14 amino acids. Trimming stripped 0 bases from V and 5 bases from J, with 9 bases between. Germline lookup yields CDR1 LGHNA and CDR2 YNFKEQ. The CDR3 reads CASSQEQGIDTQYF. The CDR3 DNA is TGTGCCAGCAGCCAAGAGCAGGGGATAGATACGCAGTATTTT.

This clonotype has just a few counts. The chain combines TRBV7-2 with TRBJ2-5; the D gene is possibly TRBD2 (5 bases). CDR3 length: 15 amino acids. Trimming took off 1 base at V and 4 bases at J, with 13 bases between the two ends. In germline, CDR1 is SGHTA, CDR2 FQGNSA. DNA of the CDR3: TGTGCCAGCAGCTTAGTATCGGACTGGGTAGAGACCCAGTACTTC. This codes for CASSLVSDWVETQYF.

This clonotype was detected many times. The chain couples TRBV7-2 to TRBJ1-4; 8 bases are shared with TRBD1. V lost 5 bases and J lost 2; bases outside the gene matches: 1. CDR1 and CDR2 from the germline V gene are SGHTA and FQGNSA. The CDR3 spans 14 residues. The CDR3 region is CASSRTGTNEKLFF. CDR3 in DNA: TGTGCCAGCAGCCGGACAGGGACTAATGAAAAACTGTTTTTT. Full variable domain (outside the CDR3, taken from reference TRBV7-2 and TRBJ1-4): GAGVSQSPSNKVTEKGKDVELRCDPISGHTALYWYRQSLGQGLEFLIYFQGNSAPDKSGLPSDRFSAERTGGSVSTLTIQRTQQEDSAVYLCASSRTGTNEKLFFGSGTQLSVL.

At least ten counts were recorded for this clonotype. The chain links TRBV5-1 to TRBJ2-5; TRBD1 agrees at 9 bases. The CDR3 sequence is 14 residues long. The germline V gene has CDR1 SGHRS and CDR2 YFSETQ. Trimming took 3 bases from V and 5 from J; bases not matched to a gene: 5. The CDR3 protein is CASSWTGEGETQYF. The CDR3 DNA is TGCGCCAGCAGCTGGACAGGGGAGGGTGAGACCCAGTACTTC.

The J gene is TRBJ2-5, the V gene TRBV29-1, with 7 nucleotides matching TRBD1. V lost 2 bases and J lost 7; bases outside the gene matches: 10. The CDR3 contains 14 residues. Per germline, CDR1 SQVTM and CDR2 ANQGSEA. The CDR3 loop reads CSVELGQAIGTQYF. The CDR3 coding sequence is TGCAGCGTTGAACTCGGACAGGCTATCGGGACCCAGTACTTC.

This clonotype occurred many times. As DNA, the CDR3 is TGTGCCAGCAGTTTCGGACTAGCAGGAGGGATAGATACGCAGTATTTT. Translated, it gives CASSFGLAGGIDTQYF. V and J are TRBV12-3 or TRBV12-4 and TRBJ2-3; 8 nucleotides align to TRBD2. Trimming at V came to 3 bases and at J to 5 bases, leaving 10 bases not matched to a gene. The CDR3 consists of 16 residues.

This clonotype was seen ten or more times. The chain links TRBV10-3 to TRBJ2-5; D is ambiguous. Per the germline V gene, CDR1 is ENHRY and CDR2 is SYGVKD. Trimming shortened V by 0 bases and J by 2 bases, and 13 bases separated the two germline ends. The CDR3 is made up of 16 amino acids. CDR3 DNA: TGTGCCATCAGTGAGTCCTACGGCGGCATACAAGAGACCCAGTACTTC. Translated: CAISESYGGIQETQYF.

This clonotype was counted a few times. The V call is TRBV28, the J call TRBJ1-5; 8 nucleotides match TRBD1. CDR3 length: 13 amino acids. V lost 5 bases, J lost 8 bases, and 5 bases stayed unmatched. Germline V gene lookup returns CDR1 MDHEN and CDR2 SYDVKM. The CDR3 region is CASSTGGFKPQHF. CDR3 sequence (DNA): TGTGCCAGCAGTACAGGGGGTTTCAAGCCCCAGCATTTT.

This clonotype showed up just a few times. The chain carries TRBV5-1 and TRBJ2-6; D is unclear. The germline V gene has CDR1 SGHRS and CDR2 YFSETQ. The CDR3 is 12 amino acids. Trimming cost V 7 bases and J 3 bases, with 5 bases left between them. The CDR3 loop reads CASRRGANVLTF. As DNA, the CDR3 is TGCGCCAGCCGCCGTGGGGCCAACGTCCTGACTTTC.

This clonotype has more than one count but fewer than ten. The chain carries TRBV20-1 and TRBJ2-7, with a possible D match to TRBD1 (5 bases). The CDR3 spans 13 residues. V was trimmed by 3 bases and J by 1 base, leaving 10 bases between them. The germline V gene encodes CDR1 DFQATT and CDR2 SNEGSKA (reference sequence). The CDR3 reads CSASWQGSYEQYF. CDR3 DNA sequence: TGCAGTGCTAGCTGGCAGGGATCCTACGAGCAGTACTTC.

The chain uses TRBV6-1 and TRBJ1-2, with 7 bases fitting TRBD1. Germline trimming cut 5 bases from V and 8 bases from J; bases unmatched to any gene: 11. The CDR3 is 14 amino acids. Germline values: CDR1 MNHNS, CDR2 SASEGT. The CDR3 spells CASSTKPTGRGYTF. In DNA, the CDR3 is TGTGCCAGCAGTACGAAACCGACAGGGCGCGGCTACACCTTC.